The clone carrying this T cell receptor (beta chain) appeared many times. Its antigen is currently unknown. These data belong to a study of early T cells in non-severe SARS-CoV-2 infection. Study-level information: Sequencing of bulk RNA from unsorted whole blood was done, without chain pairing. Study conclusions and caveats: Matching results from VDJdb favored anti-spike CD8 responses, leaving private and CD4 specificities undetected.

Molecules of cDNA were individually given unique molecular identifiers that were attached to them. In TCRdb, the 5' RACE reads were re-called with MiXCR into one record per CDR3 protein. The sample has about 31,000 distinct CDR3 sequences, 5% to 6% seen once; the top ten hold around 6.8%. Trimming took 8 bases from V and 4 from J, leaving 15 bases between them. CDR3 length equals 14 residues. The germline CDR1 and CDR2 sequences are SNHLY and FYNNEI. The sample consisted of whole blood. V and J are TRBV2 and TRBJ1-3; D may be TRBD1 (5 bases). This clonotype was sampled from an adult who was a healthcare worker with PCR-confirmed SARS-CoV-2 infection or an uninfected control (not recorded which). CDR3 bases: TGTGCCAGCGGACAAAGAGTTCTGGGAAACACCATATATTTT. This encodes CASGQRVLGNTIYF.